Following are 6 T cell receptor beta chains from one sample sequenced in a study of human T cells and chemical hapten exposure. Time point indicated: patch test 2, 6 weeks after DPC sensitization. Treatment described: therapeutic diphenylcyclopropenone sensitization with weekly scalp DPC. Each CDR3 protein gets one entry after TCRdb re-called the RACE reads with MiXCR. This sample yields about 96,000 distinct CDR3 sequences, of which 9.3% are seen a single time; 2% to 2.5% belongs to the top ten. The sample consisted of whole blood, taken in connection with sensitization to the hapten diphenylcyclopropenone (DPC). The origin of the receptors is a woman aged 40 to 49 with alopecia areata. Some clones in this sample may be carry-over from other donors' samples.

The sample holds many counts of this clonotype. The V call is TRBV3-1, the J call TRBJ2-7, with no clear D. Trimming stripped 3 bases from V and 3 bases from J, with 12 bases between. Germline lookup yields CDR1 LGHDT and CDR2 YNNKEL (reference sequence). This CDR3 spans 14 amino acids. CDR3 protein: CASSHHMNSYEQYF. CDR3 in DNA: TGTGCCAGCAGCCACCACATGAATAGCTACGAGCAGTACTTC.

V and J are TRBV6-5 and TRBJ1-6, with 8 bases that match TRBD1. Germline V gene sequence: CDR1 MNHEY, CDR2 SVGAGI. The trim removed 0 bases at V and 8 bases at J, leaving 3 bases unmatched. The CDR3 extends over 15 amino acids. In DNA, the CDR3 is TGTGCCAGCAGTTACTCCGGACAGGGTTATTCACCCCTCCACTTT. Protein sequence: CASSYSGQGYSPLHF.

This clonotype was counted at least ten times. The chain combines TRBV19 with TRBJ2-1, with 9 nucleotides matching TRBD2. The germline V gene encodes CDR1 LNHDA and CDR2 SQIVND (reference sequence). V shed 9 bases and J 5 bases; nucleotides not matched to a gene: 2. The CDR3 covers 12 residues. CDR3 nucleotides: TGTGCCAGCAGGACTAGCGACAATGAGCAGTTCTTC. This gives the protein CASRTSDNEQFF.

This chain links TRBV12-3 or TRBV12-4 with TRBJ1-4; 10 bases map to TRBD1. The CDR3 runs to 15 residues. V was pared by 4 bases and J by 10 bases, with 9 bases of the junction left unmatched. This CDR3 is CASSSPGQGKGKLFF. CDR3 DNA: TGTGCCAGCAGTTCCCCGGGACAGGGGAAGGGAAAACTGTTTTTT.

This clonotype was observed a few times. The CDR3 DNA reads as TGCAGTGCCCCCCGACTAGTAGGCGGTTATGAGACCCAGTACTTC. This translates into CSAPRLVGGYETQYF. This chain uses TRBV20-1 with TRBJ2-5; possible D gene TRBD2, 6 bases. This CDR3 contains 15 residues. Trimming stripped 6 bases from V and 5 bases from J, with 22 bases between. CDR1 and CDR2 (germline): DFQATT, SNEGSKA (reference sequence).

This chain connects TRBV19 to TRBJ2-2; D unresolved. The CDR3 has 12 amino acids. Trimming took off 7 bases at V and 0 bases at J, with 3 bases between the two ends. Germline values: CDR1 LNHDA, CDR2 SQIVND (reference sequence). This CDR3 reads CASMANTGELFF. In DNA form, the CDR3 reads TGTGCCAGTATGGCGAACACCGGGGAGCTGTTTTTT.